What follows are 14 T cell receptor beta chains derived from one specimen sequenced in a study of memory CD4+ T cells and cytomegalovirus serostatus. TCRdb's table, derived via immunoSEQ multiplex PCR, lists solely in-frame clones and lacks some. Here the sample spans under 45,000 clones, 60% to 85% being singletons. Single viable CD3+CD4+CD8-CD45RO+ cells were sorted as the memory CD4+ T cells. What was sequenced was memory CD4+ T cells from blood. The source of these receptors is an adult in good health and CMV-seronegative.

This clone has only a few counts. The V and J genes are TRBV5-4 and TRBJ2-5; unclear D gene. Germline-derived CDR1 and CDR2 are SGHNT and YYREEE (reference sequence). CDR3 length: 13 amino acids. The germline V and J ends were trimmed by 4 bases and 4 bases, with 11 bases remaining between them. The chain's CDR3 is CASSPGQRETQYF. DNA for the CDR3: TGTGCCAGCAGCCCCGGGCAGCGAGAGACCCAGTACTTC.

The chain uses TRBV6-5 and TRBJ2-7; 9 nucleotides align to TRBD1. Germline V gives CDR1 MNHEY, CDR2 SVGAGI. After removal of 0 bases from V and 4 bases from J, the junction contained 7 bases not matched to a gene. The CDR3 has 16 amino acids. The CDR3 nucleotides read TGTGCCAGCAGTTACTCTGGGACAGGGATGTCGTACGAGCAGTACTTC. It codes for CASSYSGTGMSYEQYF.

The genes are TRBV30 and TRBJ2-7, with D hard to call. The J call may be faulty, since TRBJ2-5 better matches the DNA end. The length of the CDR3 is 11 residues. The germline gives CDR1 GTSNPN, CDR2 SVGIG (reference sequence). In DNA form, the CDR3 reads TGTGCCTGGAGTCCGAGGGAGACCCAGTACTTC. Protein product: CAWSPRETQYF.

V gene TRBV10-3 combines with J gene TRBJ1-4, with 8 bases that match TRBD1. CDR1 and CDR2 (germline): ENHRY, SYGVKD. The CDR3 is 15 amino acids. V was pared by 3 bases and J by 5 bases, with 5 bases of the junction left unmatched. The CDR3 sequence is CAISERGTGNEKLFF. CDR3 DNA: TGTGCCATCAGTGAAAGGGGGACAGGAAATGAAAAACTGTTTTTT.

The chain uses TRBV6-5 and TRBJ2-5, with a possible D match to TRBD1 (6 bases). The CDR3 runs to 14 residues. Germline lookup yields CDR1 MNHEY and CDR2 SVGAGI. V was shortened by 5 bases and J by 6 bases, with 16 bases between the two germline ends. The CDR3 nucleotides read TGTGCCAGCAGTGCGCGGACAGTGAGGAAGACCCAGTACTTC. Encoded protein: CASSARTVRKTQYF.

The rearrangement uses TRBV12-5 and TRBJ1-2; 8 bases are a match to TRBD1. Germline assignment: CDR1 LGHNT and CDR2 FRNRAP. The CDR3 length is 12 residues. V shed 3 bases, J shed 7 bases, and the junction held 1 base outside the gene matches. The CDR3 reads CASGFTGGGYTF. For the CDR3, the DNA is TGTGCTAGTGGTTTCACAGGGGGTGGCTACACCTTC. Filled out from reference TRBV12-5 and TRBJ1-2, the complete variable domain reads DARVTQTPRHKVTEMGQEVTMRCQPILGHNTVFWYRQTMMQGLELLAYFRNRAPLDDSGMPKDRFSAEMPDATLATLKIQPSEPRDSAVYFCASGFTGGGYTFGSGTRLTVV.

The V call is TRBV6-1, the J call TRBJ2-1, with D perhaps being TRBD1 or TRBD2 (5 bases each). The ends were cut back, 4 bases at V and 6 bases at J, with 19 bases in the middle. CDR3 length: 16 residues. Per germline, CDR1 MNHNS and CDR2 SASEGT. The CDR3, as DNA: TGTGCCAGCAGTGCACAAAGGGGTCAAGGGACCAATGAGCAGTTCTTC. It specifies CASSAQRGQGTNEQFF.

The chain is built from TRBV19 and TRBJ1-6; no firm D call. This CDR3 spans 18 amino acids. CDR1 LNHDA and CDR2 SQIVND come from the germline V gene (reference sequence). The V end lost 7 bases, the J end lost 7 bases, and 26 bases lay between the germline ends. CDR3 sequence (DNA): TGTGCCAGTACCCGCTTCTCTCTAGGCCCCACGGGGAATTCACCCCTCCACTTT. It is translated as CASTRFSLGPTGNSPLHF.

The rearrangement joins TRBV7-9 to TRBJ2-7; D unresolved. The germline gives CDR1 SEHNR, CDR2 FQNEAQ (reference sequence). Trimming took 5 bases from V and 4 from J, leaving 6 bases between them. This CDR3 spans 11 amino acids. This CDR3 reads CASSLDYEQYF. DNA for the CDR3: TGTGCCAGCAGCCTAGATTACGAGCAGTACTTC.

V usage is TRBV2 and J usage is TRBJ1-2; 7 nucleotides align to TRBD1. The CDR3 covers 13 residues. The ends lost 5 bases at V and 3 bases at J; junction bases unmatched: 3. Looked up from germline, CDR1 is SNHLY and CDR2 is FYNNEI. The CDR3 DNA sequence: TGTGCCAGCAGTTCCGGGACAGACTATGGCTACACCTTC. The encoded protein is CASSSGTDYGYTF.

The chain has TRBV2 and TRBJ2-7, with 8 bases lining up with TRBD1. Germline loops: CDR1 SNHLY, CDR2 FYNNEI. The CDR3 is made up of 14 amino acids. V lost 7 bases, J lost 9 bases, and 14 bases stayed unmatched. The CDR3 DNA follows: TGTGCCAGCATAGGGACAGGTGGAGGAAGGGGGCAGTACTTC. It codes for CASIGTGGGRGQYF.

The rearrangement links TRBV28 to TRBJ2-7; 8 bases are shared with TRBD1. The germline gives CDR1 MDHEN, CDR2 SYDVKM. This CDR3 has 17 residues. Trimming cost V 3 bases and J 1 base; bases outside gene matches: 11. CDR3 in DNA: TGTGCCAGCAGTTTTTTCTCGACCGGACAGGGTTCCTACGAGCAGTACTTC. It is translated as CASSFFSTGQGSYEQYF.

The V gene is TRBV7-8, the J gene TRBJ1-2; D might be TRBD1 (5 bases). Germline lookup yields CDR1 SGHVS and CDR2 FQNEAQ. The CDR3 is 13 residues long. Trimming removed 10 bases from V and 3 bases from J, with 15 bases in between. The CDR3 region has the DNA TGTGCCACCTCGCGCCGGGGGGACTATGGCTACACCTTC. Protein product: CATSRRGDYGYTF.

This rearrangement joins TRBV6-1 to TRBJ1-2; no clear D. Trimming removed 2 bases from V and 8 bases from J, with 12 bases in between. Germline V gene lookup returns CDR1 MNHNS and CDR2 SASEGT. CDR3 length: 13 amino acids. DNA for the CDR3: TGTGCCAGCAGTGAATTTGTTCTTCCGGGCTACACCTTC. Translation: CASSEFVLPGYTF.